The 9 T cell receptor beta chains in this list originate from one sample, sequenced in a study of blood T cell repertoires in COVID-19. Repertoires were generated with immunoSEQ multiplex PCR, while TCRdb's copy carries only in-frame clones and drops some. The table lists around 260,000 clones, approximately 90% of them singletons. The sequenced sample was peripheral blood. All receptors come from a woman in her twenties or thirties with COVID-19, enrolled during active disease.

DNA for the CDR3: TGTGCCAGTAGCAAAAGACCCACTAGCGGGAGCTCAGATACGCAGTATTTT. It yields the protein CASSKRPTSGSSDTQYF. The chain links TRBV19 to TRBJ2-3; 11 bases map to TRBD2. Germline V gives CDR1 LNHDA, CDR2 SQIVND (reference sequence). Losses at the gene ends were 6 bases for V and 4 bases for J; bases not matched to a gene: 12. The CDR3 has 17 amino acids. Based on the CDR3 plus reference TRBV19 and TRBJ2-3, the full variable domain is DGGITQSPKYLFRKEGQNVTLSCEQNLNHDAMYWYRQDPGQGLRLIYYSQIVNDFQKGDIAEGYSVSREKKESFPLTVTSAQKNPTAFYLCASSKRPTSGSSDTQYFGPGTRLTVL.

The V and J genes are TRBV5-1 and TRBJ2-3; 7 bases fit TRBD1. The CDR3 totals 15 residues. CDR1 is SGHRS and CDR2 is YFSETQ in the germline V gene. The ends lost 0 bases at V and 4 bases at J; junction bases unmatched: 5. CDR3 in amino acids: CASSLERQGSDTQYF. In DNA, the CDR3 is TGCGCCAGCAGCTTGGAGAGACAGGGCTCAGATACGCAGTATTTT.

The V and J genes are TRBV3-1 (or the pseudogene TRBV3-2) and TRBJ2-7; 8 bases line up with TRBD2. The CDR3 is 15 residues long. V lost 4 bases and J lost 2; bases outside the gene matches: 7. Germline loops: CDR1 LGHDT, CDR2 YNNKEL (reference sequence). As DNA, the CDR3 is TGTGCCAGCAGCCCTGGGGCAGCGGGAGCCTACGAGCAGTACTTC. Translating gives CASSPGAAGAYEQYF.

CDR3 DNA: TGTGCCAGCAGCCCCCGACTAGCGGGTTCACCTTTATGGTACTTC. This gives the protein CASSPRLAGSPLWYF. The V gene is TRBV7-6, the J gene TRBJ2-7; TRBD2 aligns across 10 bases. The J segment lost 12 bases and the V segment lost 5 bases, leaving 16 bases of the junction unmatched. Germline V CDR1 and CDR2: SGHVS, FNYEAQ. This CDR3 comprises 15 residues.

This clone was detected only once. The V gene is TRBV12-5, the J gene TRBJ2-2; no clear D gene. The CDR3 contains 12 residues. Trimming shortened V by 6 bases and J by 6 bases, and 8 bases separated the two germline ends. Germline V gene lookup returns CDR1 LGHNT and CDR2 FRNRAP. The CDR3 sequence: CASGLGAGELFF. The CDR3 nucleotides read TGTGCTAGTGGCCTAGGAGCCGGGGAGCTGTTTTTT.

The chain recombines TRBV19 with TRBJ2-7; 8 bases line up with TRBD1. CDR3 length equals 14 residues. Looked up from germline, CDR1 is LNHDA and CDR2 is SQIVND (reference sequence). With 4 bases clipped from V and 3 bases from J, the junction kept 5 bases outside the gene matches. The CDR3: CASSKGQDLYEQYF. The CDR3 nucleotides are TGTGCCAGTAGTAAGGGACAGGACCTCTACGAGCAGTACTTC.

The J gene is TRBJ2-3, the V gene TRBV28, with D unresolved. Trimming stripped 5 bases from V and 6 bases from J, with 9 bases between. The CDR3 loop spans 12 amino acids. Germline assignment: CDR1 MDHEN and CDR2 SYDVKM. CDR3 in amino acids: CASSPNGDTQYF. In DNA, the CDR3 is TGTGCCAGCAGTCCCAACGGGGATACGCAGTATTTT.

CDR3 loop: CAWSVRSSQPQHF. The CDR3 nucleotides read TGTGCCTGGAGTGTACGCAGTAGCCAGCCCCAGCATTTT. This rearrangement joins TRBV30 to TRBJ1-5; D remains unclear. CDR1 and CDR2 (germline): GTSNPN, SVGIG (reference sequence). Trimming left V 0 bases short and J 7 bases short, with 10 bases between. CDR3 length: 13 residues.

CDR3 residues: CASSRREQSSYEQYF. CDR3 DNA sequence: TGCGCCAGCAGCCGGAGGGAACAGAGCTCCTACGAGCAGTACTTC. The chain couples TRBV4-1 to TRBJ2-7; TRBD2 is a possible D gene (6 bases). V lost 4 bases to trimming and J lost 0 bases, with 13 bases between them. The V gene's germline CDR1 is MGHRA and CDR2 YSYEKL. The CDR3 length is 15 residues.